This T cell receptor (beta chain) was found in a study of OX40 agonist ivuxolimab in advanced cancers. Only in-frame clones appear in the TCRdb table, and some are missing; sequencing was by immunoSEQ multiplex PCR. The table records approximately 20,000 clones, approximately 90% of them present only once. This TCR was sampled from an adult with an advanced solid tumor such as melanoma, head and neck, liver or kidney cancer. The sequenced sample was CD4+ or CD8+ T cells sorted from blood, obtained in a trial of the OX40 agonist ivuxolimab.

CDR3 region: CASSEGFTLMGEKLFF. DNA for the CDR3: TGTGCCAGCAGTGAGGGCTTCACCCTAATGGGTGAAAAACTGTTTTTT. The chain combines TRBV2 with TRBJ1-4; the D is unclear. The CDR3 runs 16 residues. From germline, CDR1 is SNHLY and CDR2 FYNNEI. The ends were cut back, 3 bases at V and 7 bases at J, with 18 bases in the middle.